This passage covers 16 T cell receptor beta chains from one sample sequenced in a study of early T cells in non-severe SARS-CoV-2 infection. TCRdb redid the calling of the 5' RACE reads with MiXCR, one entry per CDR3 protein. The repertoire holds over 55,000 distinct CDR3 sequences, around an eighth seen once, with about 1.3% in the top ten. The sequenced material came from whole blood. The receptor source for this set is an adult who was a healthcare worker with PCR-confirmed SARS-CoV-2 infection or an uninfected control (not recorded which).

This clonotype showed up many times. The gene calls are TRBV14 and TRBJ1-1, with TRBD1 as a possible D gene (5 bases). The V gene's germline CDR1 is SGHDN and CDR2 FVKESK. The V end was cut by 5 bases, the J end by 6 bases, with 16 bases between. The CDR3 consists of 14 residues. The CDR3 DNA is TGTGCCAGCAGCGTCCAGGGATATGCCGCTGAAGCTTTCTTT. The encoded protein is CASSVQGYAAEAFF. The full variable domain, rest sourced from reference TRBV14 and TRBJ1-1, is EAGVTQFPSHSVIEKGQTVTLRCDPISGHDNLYWYRRVMGKEIKFLLHFVKESKQDESGMPNNRFLAERTGGTYSTLKVQPAELEDSGVYFCASSVQGYAAEAFFGQGTRLTVV.

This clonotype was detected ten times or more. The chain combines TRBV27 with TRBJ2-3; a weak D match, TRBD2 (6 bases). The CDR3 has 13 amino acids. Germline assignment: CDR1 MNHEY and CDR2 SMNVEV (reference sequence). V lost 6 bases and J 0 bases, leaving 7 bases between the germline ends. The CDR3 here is CASRGTSTDTQYF. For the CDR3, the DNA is TGTGCCAGCAGAGGGACTAGCACAGATACGCAGTATTTT.

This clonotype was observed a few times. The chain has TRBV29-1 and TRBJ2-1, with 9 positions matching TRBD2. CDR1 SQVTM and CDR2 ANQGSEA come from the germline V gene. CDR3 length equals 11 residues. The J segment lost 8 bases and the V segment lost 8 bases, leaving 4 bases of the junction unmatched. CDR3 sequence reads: CSPASGDEQFF. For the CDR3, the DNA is TGCAGCCCGGCTAGCGGGGATGAGCAGTTCTTC.

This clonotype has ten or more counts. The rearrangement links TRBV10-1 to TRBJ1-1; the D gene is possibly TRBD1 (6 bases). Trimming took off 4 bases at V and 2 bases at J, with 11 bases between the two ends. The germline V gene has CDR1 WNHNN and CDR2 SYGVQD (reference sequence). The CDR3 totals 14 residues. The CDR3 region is CASSAGTINTEAFF. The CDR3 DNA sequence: TGCGCCAGCAGTGCCGGGACAATTAACACTGAAGCTTTCTTT.

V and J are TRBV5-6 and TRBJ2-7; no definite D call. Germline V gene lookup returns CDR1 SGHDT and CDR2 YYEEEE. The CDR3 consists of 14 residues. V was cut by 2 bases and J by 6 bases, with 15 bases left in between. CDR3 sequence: CASSFRASWGEQYF. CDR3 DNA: TGTGCCAGCAGCTTTCGGGCCTCCTGGGGCGAGCAGTACTTC. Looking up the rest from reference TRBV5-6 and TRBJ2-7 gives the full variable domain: DAGVTQSPTHLIKTRGQQVTLRCSPKSGHDTVSWYQQALGQGPQFIFQYYEEEERQRGNFPDRFSGHQFPNYSSELNVNALLLGDSALYLCASSFRASWGEQYFGPGTRLTVT.

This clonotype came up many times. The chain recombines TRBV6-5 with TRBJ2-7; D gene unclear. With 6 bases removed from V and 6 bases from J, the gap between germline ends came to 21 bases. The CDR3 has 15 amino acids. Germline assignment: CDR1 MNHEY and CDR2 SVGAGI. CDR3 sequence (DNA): TGTGCCAGCAGACTAACCGTGGACCTAAGGCGCGAGCAGTACTTC. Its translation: CASRLTVDLRREQYF.

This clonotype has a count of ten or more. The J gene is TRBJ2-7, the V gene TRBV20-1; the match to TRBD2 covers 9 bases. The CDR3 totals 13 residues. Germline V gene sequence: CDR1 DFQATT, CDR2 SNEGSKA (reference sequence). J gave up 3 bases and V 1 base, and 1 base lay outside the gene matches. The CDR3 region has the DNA TGCAGTGCTAGAGGGACTAGCGACTACGAGCAGTACTTC. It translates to CSARGTSDYEQYF.

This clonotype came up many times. The CDR3 reads CSALFYEQYF. The CDR3 DNA follows: TGCAGTGCCCTTTTCTACGAGCAGTACTTC. The chain combines TRBV20-1 with TRBJ2-7; no clear D. Looked up from germline, CDR1 is DFQATT and CDR2 is SNEGSKA (reference sequence). Trimming shortened V by 6 bases and J by 3 bases, and 6 bases separated the two germline ends. CDR3 length equals 10 residues.

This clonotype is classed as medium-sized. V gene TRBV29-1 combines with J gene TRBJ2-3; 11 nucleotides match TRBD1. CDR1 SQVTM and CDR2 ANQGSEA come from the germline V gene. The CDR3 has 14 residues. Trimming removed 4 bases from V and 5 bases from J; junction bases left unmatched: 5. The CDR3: CSVVGDRGKDTQYF. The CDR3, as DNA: TGCAGCGTTGTTGGGGACAGGGGGAAAGATACGCAGTATTTT.

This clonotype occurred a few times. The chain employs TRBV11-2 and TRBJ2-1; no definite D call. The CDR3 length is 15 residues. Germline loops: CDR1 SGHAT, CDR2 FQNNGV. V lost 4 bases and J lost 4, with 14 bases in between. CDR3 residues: CASSSSPDAYNEQFF. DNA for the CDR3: TGTGCCAGCAGCTCCTCTCCGGACGCGTACAATGAGCAGTTCTTC.

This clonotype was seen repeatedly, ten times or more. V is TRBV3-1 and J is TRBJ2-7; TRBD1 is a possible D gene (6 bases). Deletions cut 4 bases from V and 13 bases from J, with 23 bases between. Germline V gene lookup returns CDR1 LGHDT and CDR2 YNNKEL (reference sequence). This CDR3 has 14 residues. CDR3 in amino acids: CASSLGRGTGTGYF. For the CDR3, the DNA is TGTGCCAGCAGCCTGGGAAGGGGTACAGGGACCGGATACTTC.

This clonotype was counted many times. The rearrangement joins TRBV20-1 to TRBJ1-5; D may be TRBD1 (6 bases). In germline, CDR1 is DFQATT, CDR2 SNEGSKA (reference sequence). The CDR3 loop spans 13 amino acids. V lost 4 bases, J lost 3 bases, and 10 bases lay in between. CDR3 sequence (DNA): TGCAGTGCTACACAGGGCTACAATCAGCCCCAGCATTTT. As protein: CSATQGYNQPQHF.

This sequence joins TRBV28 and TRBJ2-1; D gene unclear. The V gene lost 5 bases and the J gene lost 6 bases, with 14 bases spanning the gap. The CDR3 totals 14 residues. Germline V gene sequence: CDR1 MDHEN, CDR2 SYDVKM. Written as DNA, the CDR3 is TGTGCCAGCAGTCCCCTACTAAGTCTCAATGAGCAGTTCTTC. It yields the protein CASSPLLSLNEQFF.

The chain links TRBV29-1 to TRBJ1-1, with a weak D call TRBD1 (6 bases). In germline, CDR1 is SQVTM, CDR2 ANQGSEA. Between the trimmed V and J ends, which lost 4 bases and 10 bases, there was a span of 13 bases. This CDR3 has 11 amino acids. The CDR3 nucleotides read TGCAGCGTTGTAACAGGGAATTTAGCTTTCTTT. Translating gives CSVVTGNLAFF.

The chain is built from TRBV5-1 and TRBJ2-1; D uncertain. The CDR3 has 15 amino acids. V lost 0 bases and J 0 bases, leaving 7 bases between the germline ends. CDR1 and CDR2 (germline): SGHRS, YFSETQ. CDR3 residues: CASSLDSVSYNEQFF. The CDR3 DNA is TGCGCCAGCAGCTTGGACTCTGTCTCCTACAATGAGCAGTTCTTC. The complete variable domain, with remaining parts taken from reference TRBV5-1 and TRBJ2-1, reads KAGVTQTPRYLIKTRGQQVTLSCSPISGHRSVSWYQQTPGQGLQFLFEYFSETQRNKGNFPGRFSGRQFSNSRSEMNVSTLELGDSALYLCASSLDSVSYNEQFFGPGTRLTVL.

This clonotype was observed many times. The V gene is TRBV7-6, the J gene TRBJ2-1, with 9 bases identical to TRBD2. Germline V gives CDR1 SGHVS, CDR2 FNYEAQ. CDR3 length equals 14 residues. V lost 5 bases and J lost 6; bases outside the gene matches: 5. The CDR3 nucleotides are TGTGCCAGCAGCGCGGGACTAGCTTCCAATGAGCAGTTCTTC. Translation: CASSAGLASNEQFF.